This T cell receptor beta chain emerged from a study of T cell repertoires in cytomegalovirus infection. Study summary: It can be stated that public TCR beta signatures indicated CMV infection as well as a matching HLA type.

One entry per CDR3 protein, called by TCRdb with MiXCR from the reads. The table has more than 250,000 distinct CDR3 sequences, 12% to 15% seen once. Concerning this clonotype: Antigen unknown.

Study-wide results and limits: In two of eight donors, the top clonotype was HLA-C-restricted CMV-specific. Using cumulative public TCR beta family frequency, the authors identified those who carried CMV together with the relevant HLA.

Germline V lookup: CDR1 SGHTA, CDR2 FQGNSA. V was pared by 6 bases and J by 3 bases, with 3 bases of the junction left unmatched. The CDR3 is 14 amino acids. The chain recombines TRBV7-2 with TRBJ2-5; 11 bases match TRBD1. Sequencing was performed on PBMCs. The TCR comes from a human donor in good health (CMV status not recorded). Some clones in this sample may be carry-over from other donors' samples. The CDR3 loop is CASRRTGGKETQYF. The CDR3 bases are TGTGCCAGCAGGAGGACAGGGGGCAAAGAGACCCAGTACTTC.